This entry concerns a single TCR beta chain. The sample belongs to a study of blood T cell repertoires in COVID-19. Ages ranged from about 18 to 90 years, with residence in under 25 US areas. The V end lost 1 base, the J end lost 7 bases, and 13 bases lay between the germline ends. The germline CDR1 and CDR2 sequences are KGHSH and LQKENI. The length of the CDR3 is 14 residues. Libraries were prepared by immunoSEQ multiplex PCR; TCRdb keeps only in-frame clonotypes and omits some of them. The table shows approximately 210,000 clones, with more than 75% occurring only once. This receptor was identified in a woman between 45 and 60 years old with acute COVID-19. Material for sequencing was PBMCs or T cells enriched from blood (not recorded which). The V gene is TRBV18, the J gene TRBJ1-1; the D gene is possibly TRBD1 (5 bases). The CDR3 sequence is CASSPLRDGSEAFF. In DNA, the CDR3 is TGTGCCAGCTCACCACTCCGGGACGGGAGTGAAGCTTTCTTT.